This TCR beta chain is drawn from a study of blood T cell repertoires in COVID-19. Overall study context: Samples taken during acute and convalescent COVID-19 were collected in the United States, Italy and Spain. T cells, B-cell-depleted T cells, or PBMCs supplied cDNA or gDNA.

In the authors' workflow: It was from reference gene primer amplification that nucleated cell counts were estimated. Libraries were prepared by immunoSEQ multiplex PCR; TCRdb keeps only in-frame clonotypes and omits some of them. Clonal size and the V and J genes are those of that table, whereas D and trimming came from the DNA. The sample holds approximately 300,000 clones; 80% to 90% are singletons and the top ten take under 8%. V dropped 2 bases and J dropped 0; count of bases not matched to a gene: 3. The CDR3 loop spans 15 amino acids. Germline CDR1 reads SGHRS; CDR2 reads YFSETQ. This receptor was identified in a man aged 18 to 30 who had recovered from COVID-19. The sequenced material came from peripheral blood. The gene calls are TRBV5-1 and TRBJ1-1, with 8 positions matching TRBD1. CDR3 sequence: CASSLNRGLNTEAFF. The CDR3 DNA sequence: TGCGCCAGCAGCTTAAACAGGGGGTTGAACACTGAAGCTTTCTTT.